This record concerns one T cell receptor beta chain sequence. Its antigen remains unknown. The data were obtained in a study of neoadjuvant nivolumab and ipilimumab in lung cancer. Method: immunoSEQ multiplex PCR; TCRdb's copy keeps in-frame clones and lacks some. The sample records roughly 45,000 clones, around 89% being singletons. The study's findings and limits: TCR receptors were sequenced in few samples. Resected tumors had greater TCR richness and clonality than uninvolved lung. Only two of four nivolumab-treated tumors gained richness and clonality by surgery. Blood richness before therapy tracked richness in tumors resected after neoadjuvant therapy.

CDR1 and CDR2 from the germline V gene are ENHRY and SYGVKD. The CDR3 length is 14 residues. V lost 6 bases and J 2 bases, leaving 11 bases between the germline ends. The sequence was collected from an adult with non-small cell lung cancer. Some clones in this sample may be carry-over from other donors' samples. The rearrangement uses TRBV10-3 and TRBJ1-5; D unclear. The sequencing used blood, collected before neoadjuvant nivolumab, alone or with ipilimumab. CDR3 in amino acids: CAISAGGRNQPQHF. CDR3 nucleotides: TGTGCCATCAGCGCGGGAGGTCGCAATCAGCCCCAGCATTTT.